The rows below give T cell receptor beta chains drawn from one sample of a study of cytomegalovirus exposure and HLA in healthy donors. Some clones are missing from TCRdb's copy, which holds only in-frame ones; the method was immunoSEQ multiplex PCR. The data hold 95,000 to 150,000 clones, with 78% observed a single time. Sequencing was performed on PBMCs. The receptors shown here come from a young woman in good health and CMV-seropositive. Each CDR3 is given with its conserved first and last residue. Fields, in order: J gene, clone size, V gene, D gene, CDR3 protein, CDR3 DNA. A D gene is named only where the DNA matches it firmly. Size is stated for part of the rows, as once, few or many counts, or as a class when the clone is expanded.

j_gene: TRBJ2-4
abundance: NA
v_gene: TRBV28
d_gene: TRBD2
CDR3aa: CASTSSGAGNIQYF
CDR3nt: TGTGCCAGCACCAGTAGCGGGGCCGGTAACATTCAGTACTTC

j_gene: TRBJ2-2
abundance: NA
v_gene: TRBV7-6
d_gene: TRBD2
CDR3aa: CASRGGAPNTGELFF
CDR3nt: TGTGCCAGCCGGGGGGGGGCTCCGAACACCGGGGAGCTGTTTTTT

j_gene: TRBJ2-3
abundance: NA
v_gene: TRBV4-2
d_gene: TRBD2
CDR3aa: CASSQARGGEHGDTQYF
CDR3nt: TGTGCCAGCAGCCAGGCCCGGGGAGGGGAGCATGGGGATACGCAGTATTTT

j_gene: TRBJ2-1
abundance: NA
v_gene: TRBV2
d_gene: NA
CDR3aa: CASSAQGVNEQFF
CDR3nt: TGTGCCAGCAGCGCCCAGGGCGTGAATGAGCAGTTCTTC

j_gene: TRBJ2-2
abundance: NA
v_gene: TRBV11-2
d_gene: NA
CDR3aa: CASSSRGVFRGANTGELFF
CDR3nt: TGTGCCAGCAGCTCACGAGGGGTTTTTCGGGGGGCCAACACCGGGGAGCTGTTTTTT

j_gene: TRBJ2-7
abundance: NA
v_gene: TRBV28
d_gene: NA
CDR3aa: CASSLAHGTAKAYEQYF
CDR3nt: TGTGCCAGCAGTCTAGCGCATGGGACAGCGAAGGCCTACGAGCAGTACTTC

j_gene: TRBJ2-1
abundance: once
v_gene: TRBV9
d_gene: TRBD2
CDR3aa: CASSVGNSGGWDEQFF
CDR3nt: TGTGCCAGCAGCGTAGGAAATAGCGGGGGGTGGGATGAGCAGTTCTTC

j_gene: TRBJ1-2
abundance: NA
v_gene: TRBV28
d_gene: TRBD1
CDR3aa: CASSLWQGDGYTF
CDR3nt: TGTGCCAGCAGTTTATGGCAGGGGGACGGCTACACCTTC

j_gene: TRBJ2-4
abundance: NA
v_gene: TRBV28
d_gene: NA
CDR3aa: CASSLGQIAKNIQYF
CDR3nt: TGTGCCAGCAGTTTAGGCCAGATAGCCAAAAACATTCAGTACTTC

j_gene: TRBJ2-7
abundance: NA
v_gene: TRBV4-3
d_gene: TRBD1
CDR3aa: CASSQGQGAYEQYF
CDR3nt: TGCGCCAGCAGCCAAGGACAGGGGGCTTACGAGCAGTACTTC

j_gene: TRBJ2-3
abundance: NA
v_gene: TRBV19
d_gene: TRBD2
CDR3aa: CATRRSGVDTQYF
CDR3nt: TGTGCCACCCGTCGAAGCGGGGTGGATACGCAGTATTTT

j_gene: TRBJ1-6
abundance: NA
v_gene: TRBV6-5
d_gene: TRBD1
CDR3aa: CASRKTGPPSPLHF
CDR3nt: TGTGCCAGCAGGAAGACAGGGCCCCCCTCACCCCTCCACTTT

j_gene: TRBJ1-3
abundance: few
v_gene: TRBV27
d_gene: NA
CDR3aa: CASRDIGSGNTIYF
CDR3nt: TGTGCCAGTAGGGATATTGGGAGTGGAAACACCATATATTTT

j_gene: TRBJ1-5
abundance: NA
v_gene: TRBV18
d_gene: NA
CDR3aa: CASSPPGSRGNQPQHF
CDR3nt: TGTGCCAGCTCACCCCCGGGTTCTCGGGGCAATCAGCCCCAGCATTTT

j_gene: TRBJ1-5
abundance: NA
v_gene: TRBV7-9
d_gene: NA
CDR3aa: CASSLQGSADQPQHF
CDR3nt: TGTGCCAGCAGCTTGCAGGGGAGCGCGGATCAGCCCCAGCATTTT

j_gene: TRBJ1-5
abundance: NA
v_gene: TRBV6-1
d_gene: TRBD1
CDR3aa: CASRGTVNQPQHF
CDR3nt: TGTGCCAGCAGGGGGACAGTGAATCAGCCCCAGCATTTT

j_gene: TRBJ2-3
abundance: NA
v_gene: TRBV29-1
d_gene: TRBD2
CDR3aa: CSVVGSVGGTTDTQYF
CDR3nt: TGCAGCGTTGTCGGGTCCGTGGGAGGGACCACAGATACGCAGTATTTT

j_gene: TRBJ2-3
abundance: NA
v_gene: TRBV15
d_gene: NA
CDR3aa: CATSRSGLESDTQYF
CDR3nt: TGTGCCACCAGCAGAAGCGGGTTAGAGTCAGATACGCAGTATTTT

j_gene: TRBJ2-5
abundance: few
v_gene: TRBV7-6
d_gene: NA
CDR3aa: CASSRGHQETQYF
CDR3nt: TGTGCCAGCAGCCGGGGACATCAAGAGACCCAGTACTTC

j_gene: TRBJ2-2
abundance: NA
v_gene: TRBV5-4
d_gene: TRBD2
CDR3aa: CASSRDPSGGNTGELFF
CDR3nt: TGTGCCAGCAGCCGAGACCCTAGCGGGGGTAACACCGGGGAGCTGTTTTTT

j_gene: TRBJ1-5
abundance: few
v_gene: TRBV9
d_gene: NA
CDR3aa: CASSLGDNNSNQPQHF
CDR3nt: TGTGCCAGCAGCCTCGGGGACAATAATAGCAATCAGCCCCAGCATTTT

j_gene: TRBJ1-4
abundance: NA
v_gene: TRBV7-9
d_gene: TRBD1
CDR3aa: CASSFGQGGEKLFF
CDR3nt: TGTGCCAGCAGCTTCGGACAGGGTGGGGAAAAACTGTTTTTT

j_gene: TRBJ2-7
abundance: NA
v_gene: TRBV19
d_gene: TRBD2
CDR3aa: CASSISGGPTYEQYF
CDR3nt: TGTGCCAGTAGTATCAGCGGGGGGCCTACCTACGAGCAGTACTTC

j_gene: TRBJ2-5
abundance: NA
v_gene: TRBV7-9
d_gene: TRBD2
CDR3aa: CASSPGTSGGVETQYF
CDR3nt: TGTGCCAGCAGCCCAGGGACTAGCGGGGGGGTTGAGACCCAGTACTTC

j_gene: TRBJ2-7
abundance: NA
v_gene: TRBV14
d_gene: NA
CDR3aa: CASTEYPPSTGPTYEQYF
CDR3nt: TGTGCCAGCACCGAATACCCCCCTTCTACAGGTCCCACCTACGAGCAGTACTTC

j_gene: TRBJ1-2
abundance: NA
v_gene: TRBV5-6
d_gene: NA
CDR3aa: CASSLPGDYGYTF
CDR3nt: TGTGCCAGCAGCTTGCCGGGGGACTATGGCTACACCTTC

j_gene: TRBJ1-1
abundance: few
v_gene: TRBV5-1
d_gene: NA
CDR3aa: CASSLGTAGTEAFF
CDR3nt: TGCGCCAGCAGCTTGGGGACGGCGGGCACTGAAGCTTTCTTT

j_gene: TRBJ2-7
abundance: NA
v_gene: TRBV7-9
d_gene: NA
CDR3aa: CASSFARAYEQYF
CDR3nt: TGTGCCAGCAGCTTCGCGAGAGCCTACGAGCAGTACTTC